A selection of T cell receptor beta chains follows, all from one sample in a study of CD4 T cells in relation to SARS-CoV-2 and coronaviruses. Libraries were prepared by immunoSEQ multiplex PCR; TCRdb keeps only in-frame clonotypes and omits some of them. The sample shows under 65,000 clones, 86% of them seen only once. The sample taken for sequencing was memory CD4+ T cells from PBMCs. The source is a human donor in good health. The CDR3 runs from the conserved cysteine through the conserved F or W. The D gene is left open where the match is weak. Size is stated for part of the rows, as once, few or many counts, or as a class when the clone is expanded.

D	V	size	length	J	CDR3	DNA
TRBD2	TRBV9	NA	15	TRBJ2-1	CASSVVSSGANEQFF	TGTGCCAGCAGCGTAGTGTCTAGCGGAGCCAATGAGCAGTTCTTC
TRBD2	TRBV5-5	once	16	TRBJ2-5	CASSLAGFSGRETQYF	TGTGCCAGCAGCTTGGCCGGTTTTAGCGGGAGGGAGACCCAGTACTTC
NA	TRBV27	NA	12	TRBJ1-5	CASSPSNQPQHF	TGTGCCAGCAGTCCATCGAATCAGCCCCAGCATTTT
TRBD2	TRBV29-1	few	15	TRBJ2-2	CSVVAGGPGTGELFF	TGCAGCGTGGTAGCGGGAGGGCCGGGGACCGGGGAGCTGTTTTTT
NA	TRBV9	NA	15	TRBJ2-3	CASSVEYRGTDTQYF	TGTGCCAGCAGCGTAGAGTACAGGGGCACAGATACGCAGTATTTT
NA	TRBV28	NA	16	TRBJ1-5	CASSSSAQVGNQPQHF	TGTGCCAGCAGTTCCTCAGCCCAGGTGGGCAATCAGCCCCAGCATTTT
NA	TRBV2	NA	15	TRBJ2-5	CASSEALASQETQYF	TGTGCCAGCAGTGAAGCACTAGCCAGCCAAGAGACCCAGTACTTC
TRBD2	TRBV29-1	once	15	TRBJ2-1	CSVDRPSGVSDEQFF	TGCAGCGTTGATAGGCCTAGCGGAGTGAGCGATGAGCAGTTCTTC
NA	TRBV5-6	NA	14	TRBJ2-5	CASSTLGSRETQYF	TGTGCCAGCAGCACCCTGGGGTCCCGGGAGACCCAGTACTTC
NA	TRBV19	NA	13	TRBJ2-3	CASSAQATDTQYF	TGTGCCAGTAGTGCGCAGGCGACAGATACGCAGTATTTT
NA	TRBV27	NA	13	TRBJ2-7	CASSLVVFDEQYF	TGTGCCAGCAGTTTGGTGGTTTTTGACGAGCAGTACTTC
TRBD2	TRBV18	NA	15	TRBJ2-3	CASSRGGGSTDTQYF	TGTGCCAGCTCACGAGGCGGGGGTAGCACAGATACGCAGTATTTT
NA	TRBV5-3	NA	15	TRBJ1-2	CARSLQRGADYGYTF	TGTGCCAGAAGCTTGCAGCGGGGCGCTGACTATGGCTACACCTTC
TRBD2	TRBV5-5	once	15	TRBJ2-1	CASSRPTSGKYEQFF	TGTGCCAGCAGCCGCCCGACTAGCGGGAAGTATGAGCAGTTCTTC
TRBD2	TRBV4-1	few	15	TRBJ2-1	CASSLTSAFYNEQFF	TGCGCCAGCAGCCTCACTAGCGCTTTTTACAATGAGCAGTTCTTC
NA	TRBV25-1	once	14	TRBJ2-7	CASSRAGTVDEQYF	TGTGCCAGCAGTCGCGCCGGGACGGTAGACGAGCAGTACTTC
TRBD2	TRBV5-1	NA	18	TRBJ2-5	CASSSRATSGPMGETQYF	TGCGCCAGCAGCTCGCGCGCTACTAGCGGGCCGATGGGAGAGACCCAGTACTTC
NA	TRBV3-1/TRBV3-2	once	18	TRBJ2-3	CASSQSTLGTGSTDTQYF	TGTGCCAGCAGCCAATCTACGCTCGGGACGGGGAGCACAGATACGCAGTATTTT
NA	TRBV30	NA	13	TRBJ2-7	CAWSVLIGSEQYF	TGTGCCTGGAGTGTACTGATCGGGAGCGAGCAGTACTTC
NA	TRBV30	NA	13	TRBJ1-2	CAWSGPPPGGYTF	TGTGCCTGGAGCGGACCCCCCCCCGGTGGCTACACCTTC
NA	TRBV12-3/TRBV12-4	NA	12	TRBJ1-2	CASSLDSYGYTF	TGTGCCAGCAGTTTAGACAGCTATGGCTACACCTTC
NA	TRBV5-1	NA	16	TRBJ2-1	CASSTQGPSSYNEQFF	TGCGCCAGCAGCACCCAGGGGCCAAGCTCCTACAATGAGCAGTTCTTC
NA	TRBV28	few	14	TRBJ2-1	CASSLGPGRNEQFF	TGTGCCAGCAGTTTAGGGCCGGGGAGGAATGAGCAGTTCTTC
TRBD2	TRBV24-1	NA	15	TRBJ2-7	CATSGLSGSFYEQYF	TGTGCCACCAGTGGTCTTAGCGGGAGTTTCTACGAGCAGTACTTC
NA	TRBV19	NA	14	TRBJ2-2	CASRRYANTGELFF	TGTGCCAGTCGACGTTATGCGAACACCGGGGAGCTGTTTTTT
TRBD2	TRBV19	few	17	TRBJ2-1	CARPSGRAGISYNEQFF	TGTGCCAGACCTAGCGGGAGGGCCGGGATCTCCTACAATGAGCAGTTCTTC
NA	TRBV21-1	NA	22	TRBJ2-7	CASSKEGPGGGGYSTGFYEQYF	TGTGCCAGCAGCAAAGAGGGCCCCGGGGGGGGCGGTTATTCCACGGGATTCTACGAGCAGTACTTC
NA	TRBV29-1	NA	13	TRBJ2-7	CSALGGQGGEQYF	TGCAGCGCTCTTGGGGGCCAGGGGGGCGAGCAGTACTTC
NA	TRBV5-6	NA	15	TRBJ2-2	CASSLPDTNTGELFF	TGTGCCAGCAGCTTGCCGGACACCAACACCGGGGAGCTGTTTTTT
NA	TRBV5-1	NA	12	TRBJ2-3	CASSLARDTQYF	TGCGCCAGCAGCTTGGCCCGGGATACGCAGTATTTT
NA	TRBV2	NA	17	TRBJ2-1	CASSHLIGGRSYNEQFF	TGTGCCAGCAGCCATTTGATAGGGGGTCGGTCCTACAATGAGCAGTTCTTC
TRBD2	TRBV3-1/TRBV3-2	NA	16	TRBJ2-3	CASSQGTGAGEDTQYF	TGTGCCAGCAGCCAAGGAACAGGCGCGGGAGAAGATACGCAGTATTTT
NA	TRBV9	NA	12	TRBJ1-2	CASSANNYGYTF	TGTGCCAGCAGCGCGAATAACTATGGCTACACCTTC
TRBD2	TRBV27	once	22	TRBJ2-1	CASRRTSGRTLSPVRHYNEQFF	TGTGCCAGCAGGCGGACTAGCGGGAGGACACTTTCCCCTGTCCGACACTACAATGAGCAGTTCTTC
TRBD2	TRBV24-1	NA	15	TRBJ2-1	CATRTGTSSLGEQFF	TGTGCCACCAGGACCGGGACTAGCTCTTTAGGTGAGCAGTTCTTC
TRBD2	TRBV28	NA	15	TRBJ2-7	CASSSRVAGGGEQYF	TGTGCCAGCAGTTCCCGGGTAGCGGGAGGGGGCGAGCAGTACTTC
NA	TRBV19	NA	13	TRBJ1-1	CASSRTPSTEAFF	TGTGCCAGTAGTAGAACCCCGTCCACTGAAGCTTTCTTT
TRBD2	TRBV7-9	NA	14	TRBJ2-1	CATQTSGRVNEQFF	TGTGCCACCCAAACTAGCGGGAGAGTAAATGAGCAGTTCTTC
NA	TRBV5-1	NA	16	TRBJ1-3	CASSLRGGTRGNTIYF	TGCGCCAGCAGCCTCCGCGGCGGGACTCGCGGAAACACCATATATTTT
NA	TRBV18	NA	13	TRBJ1-1	CASSPRGNTEAFF	TGTGCCAGCTCACCGAGGGGGAACACTGAAGCTTTCTTT
TRBD2	TRBV6-4	once	16	TRBJ2-5	CASSRALAGDVETQYF	TGTGCCAGCAGTCGGGCTCTAGCGGGAGACGTGGAGACCCAGTACTTC
TRBD2	TRBV3-1/TRBV3-2	once	15	TRBJ2-7	CASSQDRGLAGEQYF	TGTGCCAGCAGCCAAGATAGGGGACTAGCGGGCGAGCAGTACTTC
NA	TRBV4-1	NA	13	TRBJ2-4	CASSPLDPNIQYF	TGCGCCAGCAGCCCCTTAGACCCAAACATTCAGTACTTC
TRBD1	TRBV30	NA	13	TRBJ1-2	CAWRDRGVDGYTF	TGTGCCTGGAGAGACAGGGGGGTGGATGGCTACACCTTC
NA	TRBV27	NA	14	TRBJ1-4	CASSPAEGNEKLFF	TGTGCCAGCAGTCCGGCAGAGGGAAATGAAAAACTGTTTTTT
NA	TRBV6-6	NA	15	TRBJ2-1	CASRSRDGAYNEQFF	TGTGCCAGCAGATCCCGGGACGGAGCTTACAATGAGCAGTTCTTC
TRBD2	TRBV29-1	NA	16	TRBJ2-1	CSALGALAGAYNEQFF	TGCAGCGCGCTCGGGGCCCTAGCGGGAGCATACAATGAGCAGTTCTTC
NA	TRBV6-5	NA	15	TRBJ2-4	CASSRHREAKNIQYF	TGTGCCAGCAGTCGGCATAGGGAGGCCAAAAACATTCAGTACTTC
NA	TRBV27	NA	14	TRBJ2-5	CASWTRQDQETQYF	TGTGCCAGCTGGACGAGACAGGACCAAGAGACCCAGTACTTC
NA	TRBV6-5	NA	14	TRBJ2-5	CASTLGRGLETQYF	TGTGCCAGCACCCTCGGGAGAGGTTTAGAGACCCAGTACTTC
TRBD2	TRBV6-6	NA	17	TRBJ2-1	CASIRSGGVGTYNEQFF	TGTGCCAGCATTCGGTCGGGAGGTGTAGGAACCTACAATGAGCAGTTCTTC
NA	TRBV5-4	NA	16	TRBJ2-1	CASSSERVGYYNEQFF	TGTGCCAGCAGCTCCGAAAGGGTTGGGTATTACAATGAGCAGTTCTTC
NA	TRBV2	once	14	TRBJ1-3	CASIPESSGNTIYF	TGTGCCAGCATCCCCGAAAGCTCTGGAAACACCATATATTTT
TRBD1	TRBV11-2	NA	14	TRBJ1-2	CASSETGGGYGYTF	TGTGCCAGCAGCGAGACAGGGGGAGGCTATGGCTACACCTTC
NA	TRBV30	NA	15	TRBJ1-2	CAFGRLGDLGYGYTF	TGTGCCTTTGGAAGGCTAGGAGACTTGGGATATGGCTACACCTTC
NA	TRBV19	NA	16	TRBJ1-5	CASSIVLSRGNQPQHF	TGTGCCAGTAGTATAGTGTTGTCTCGAGGGAATCAGCCCCAGCATTTT
NA	TRBV7-9	NA	14	TRBJ1-6	CASSLEGYSSPLHF	TGTGCCAGCAGCTTAGAGGGGTACAGTTCACCCCTCCACTTT
NA	TRBV3-1/TRBV3-2	NA	12	TRBJ1-1	CASSQRNTEAFF	TGTGCCAGCAGCCAAAGGAACACTGAAGCTTTCTTT
NA	TRBV24-1	NA	16	TRBJ2-7	CATSEPDRTDSYEQYF	TGTGCCACCAGTGAGCCAGACCGAACCGACTCCTACGAGCAGTACTTC
NA	TRBV11-1	NA	15	TRBJ2-2	CASSRDPANTGELFF	TGTGCCAGCAGCCGGGACCCAGCGAACACCGGGGAGCTGTTTTTT